These 23 T cell receptor beta chains share one sample of origin, sequenced in a study of response to subunit inactivated influenza vaccine. TCRdb independently ran MiXCR on the RT-PCR reads; one entry per CDR3 protein. The sample holds roughly 500,000 distinct CDR3 sequences, around 21% seen once. These sequences were also reported in another study, on T cells expressing NK-cell markers. Per that study: Synthesis of TCR beta cDNA relied on 5'RACE template switching carrying UMIs.

Sequencing used CD4+ T cells sorted from PBMCs, obtained approximately 12 days after vaccination. The source is a man aged 50-60 years who received an inactivated influenza vaccine.

The sample holds many counts of this clonotype. The chain recombines TRBV5-1 with TRBJ1-1; 10 nucleotides match TRBD1. J was trimmed by 4 bases and V by 5 bases; bases with no gene match: 5. The CDR3 runs to 14 residues. Germline V gene data show CDR1 as SGHRS and CDR2 as YFSETQ. The CDR3 nucleotides are TGCGCCAGCAGGGGACAGGGGTTAGGCACTGAAGCTTTCTTT. Translation gives CASRGQGLGTEAFF.

The J gene is TRBJ2-1, the V gene TRBV4-3, with 14 bases lining up with TRBD2. Germline loops: CDR1 LGHNA, CDR2 YSLEER. Trimming at V came to 2 bases and at J to 7 bases, leaving 7 bases not matched to a gene. CDR3 length: 17 amino acids. The CDR3 here is CASSQPHGTSGRNEQFF. The CDR3 DNA reads as TGCGCCAGCAGCCAACCTCACGGGACTAGCGGGAGAAATGAGCAGTTCTTC.

This clonotype was seen a handful of times. The chain recombines TRBV12-3 or TRBV12-4 with TRBJ2-1; 10 nucleotides agree with TRBD2. V lost 5 bases and J lost 5; bases outside the gene matches: 9. The CDR3 runs 16 residues. CDR3 sequence: CASSLERTSGNNEQFF. CDR3 nucleotides: TGTGCCAGCAGTCTTGAACGGACTAGCGGTAACAATGAGCAGTTCTTC.

This clonotype turned up a few times. The rearrangement links TRBV5-1 to TRBJ2-7; D gene unclear. The CDR3 extends over 14 amino acids. V lost 4 bases and J 4 bases, leaving 15 bases between the germline ends. Looked up from germline, CDR1 is SGHRS and CDR2 is YFSETQ. CDR3 sequence: CASSGALGSYEQYF. For the CDR3, the DNA is TGCGCCAGCAGCGGTGCCCTAGGGTCATACGAGCAGTACTTC.

The V gene is TRBV12-3 or TRBV12-4, the J gene TRBJ1-2; 8 bases agree with TRBD1. The ends lost 1 base at V and 4 bases at J; junction bases unmatched: 5. CDR3 length: 15 amino acids. This chain's CDR3 is CASSLGTGPGYGYTF. For the CDR3, the DNA is TGTGCCAGCAGTTTAGGGACAGGGCCGGGCTATGGCTACACCTTC.

This clonotype was counted between two and nine times. This chain joins TRBV6-5 and TRBJ2-7; 7 nucleotides line up with TRBD2. Germline CDR1 reads MNHEY; CDR2 reads SVGAGI. The V segment lost 4 bases and the J segment 4 bases; nucleotides outside the gene matches: 7. The CDR3 length is 14 residues. CDR3 amino acids: CASSFYSGTYEQYF. For the CDR3, the DNA is TGTGCCAGCAGTTTCTACAGCGGGACTTACGAGCAGTACTTC.

V gene TRBV7-2 combines with J gene TRBJ2-3, with D possibly matching TRBD2 (6 bases). Trimming shortened V by 1 base and J by 1 base, and 9 bases separated the two germline ends. CDR3 size: 15 residues. Germline lookup yields CDR1 SGHTA and CDR2 FQGNSA. In DNA, the CDR3 is TGTGCCAGCAGCTTAGTCGGGAGCGGCACAGATACGCAGTATTTT. The encoded protein is CASSLVGSGTDTQYF.

V usage is TRBV10-3 and J usage is TRBJ1-1; tentative D call: TRBD1 (6 bases). V was clipped by 6 bases and J by 1 base, with 12 bases between them. CDR1 ENHRY and CDR2 SYGVKD come from the germline V gene. This CDR3 is 14 amino acids long. The CDR3 sequence is CAIRQTGQNTEAFF. CDR3 nucleotide sequence: TGTGCCATCAGGCAGACAGGACAGAACACTGAAGCTTTCTTT.

This clonotype appeared a few times. This rearrangement joins TRBV20-1 to TRBJ2-7, with D unclear. The CDR3 has 10 amino acids. V was clipped by 4 bases and J by 3 bases, with 4 bases between them. Germline CDR1 DFQATT, CDR2 SNEGSKA (reference sequence). The CDR3 nucleotides are TGCAGTGCTAAAGACTACGAGCAGTACTTC. Residues: CSAKDYEQYF.

In its sample, this clonotype was seen a few times. The chain joins TRBV12-3 or TRBV12-4 to TRBJ2-1; D remains unclear. The CDR3 is made up of 13 amino acids. V shed 7 bases and J shed 7 bases, with 14 bases lying between them. CDR3 in DNA: TGTGCCAGCACCCCAGATGTTTTAAATGAGCAGTTCTTC. It is translated as CASTPDVLNEQFF.

V is TRBV12-3 or TRBV12-4 and J is TRBJ1-3, with D maybe TRBD1 (5 bases). This CDR3 spans 15 amino acids. Trimming took 4 bases from V and 0 from J, leaving 10 bases between them. CDR3 loop: CASSWDASSGNTIYF. CDR3 nucleotide sequence: TGTGCCAGCAGTTGGGACGCCAGCTCTGGAAACACCATATATTTT.

This clonotype was picked up a small number of times. The chain couples TRBV7-8 to TRBJ2-7, with TRBD1 matching 8 bases. The junction had 9 bases not matched to a gene; V was cut back by 5 bases and J by 3 bases. CDR3 size: 15 residues. The germline gives CDR1 SGHVS, CDR2 FQNEAQ. In nucleotides, the CDR3 is TGTGCCAGCAGCAACCTACGACAGGGGCGCTACGAGCAGTACTTC. It yields the protein CASSNLRQGRYEQYF.

V usage is TRBV6-2 or TRBV6-3 and J usage is TRBJ2-2, with a possible D match to TRBD1 (5 bases). The germline V gene encodes CDR1 MNHEY and CDR2 SVGEGT. This CDR3 has 15 residues. The germline V and J ends were trimmed by 6 bases and 2 bases, with 13 bases remaining between them. CDR3 sequence: CASSQTRVNTGELFF. In nucleotides, the CDR3 is TGTGCCAGCAGCCAGACCAGGGTAAACACCGGGGAGCTGTTTTTT.

This clonotype came up many times. V gene TRBV5-1 combines with J gene TRBJ2-5; D is unresolved. Germline CDR1 reads SGHRS; CDR2 reads YFSETQ. Deletions cut 3 bases from V and 0 bases from J, with 3 bases between. This CDR3 region has 12 residues. The CDR3 loop is CASSSNQETQYF. The CDR3 DNA sequence: TGCGCCAGCAGCTCAAACCAAGAGACCCAGTACTTC.

This chain uses TRBV4-1 with TRBJ1-1; D possibly corresponds to TRBD1 (6 bases). The germline V and J ends were trimmed by 1 base and 10 bases, with 10 bases remaining between them. CDR1 MGHRA and CDR2 YSYEKL come from the germline V gene. The CDR3 contains 12 residues. The CDR3 is CASSQVGTTAFF. Written as DNA, the CDR3 is TGCGCCAGCAGCCAAGTAGGGACAACAGCTTTCTTT.

The chain employs TRBV6-1 and TRBJ2-7, with TRBD1 identical over 8 bases. The CDR3 length is 13 residues. Trimming removed 6 bases from V and 7 bases from J; junction bases left unmatched: 8. Germline V gene data show CDR1 as MNHNS and CDR2 as SASEGT. CDR3 amino acids: CASSRTGSGEQYF. The CDR3 nucleotides read TGTGCCAGCAGCCGGACAGGGTCTGGGGAGCAGTACTTC.

The chain employs TRBV6-1 and TRBJ1-1; unclear D gene. Trimming removed 2 bases at V and 2 bases at J, with 6 bases between. The CDR3 length is 13 residues. Germline loops: CDR1 MNHNS, CDR2 SASEGT. In nucleotides, the CDR3 is TGTGCCAGCAGTGAACTACGAAACACTGAAGCTTTCTTT. It encodes CASSELRNTEAFF.

This clonotype was seen repeatedly, ten times or more. The gene calls are TRBV3-1 and TRBJ1-2, with D maybe TRBD1 (6 bases). This CDR3 region has 17 residues. From germline, CDR1 is LGHDT and CDR2 YNNKEL (reference sequence). Trimming cost V 0 bases and J 2 bases, with 16 bases left between them. CDR3 sequence reads: CASSQDLWAGENYGYTF. DNA of the CDR3: TGTGCCAGCAGCCAAGATCTTTGGGCAGGGGAGAACTATGGCTACACCTTC. Complete variable domain (other parts from reference TRBV3-1 and TRBJ1-2): DTAVSQTPKYLVTQMGNDKSIKCEQNLGHDTMYWYKQDSKKFLKIMFSYNNKELIINETVPNRFSPKSPDKAHLNLHINSLELGDSAVYFCASSQDLWAGENYGYTFGSGTRLTVV.

The rearrangement links TRBV20-1 to TRBJ2-1; D is unclear. The CDR3 spans 12 residues. V shed 3 bases and J shed 4 bases, with 7 bases lying between them. The V gene's germline CDR1 is DFQATT and CDR2 SNEGSKA (reference sequence). As DNA, the CDR3 is TGCAGTGCTAGCCGAACGTACAATGAGCAGTTCTTC. Translation: CSASRTYNEQFF.

This clonotype showed up many times. The gene calls are TRBV11-3 and TRBJ2-2; D gene uncertain. V gave up 5 bases and J gave up 6 bases, with 7 bases separating them. The CDR3 has 12 residues. Germline V gives CDR1 SGHNT, CDR2 YENEEA. DNA for the CDR3: TGTGCCAGCAGCCCCAGATCCGGGGAGCTGTTTTTT. Its protein is CASSPRSGELFF. The variable domain in full, completed from reference TRBV11-3 and TRBJ2-2, reads EAGVVQSPRYKIIEKKQPVAFWCNPISGHNTLYWYLQNLGQGPELLIRYENEEAVDDSQLPKDRFSAERLKGVDSTLKIQPAELGDSAVYLCASSPRSGELFFGEGSRLTVL.

The J gene is TRBJ2-7, the V gene TRBV5-1; D could derive from TRBD1 or TRBD2 (6 bases each). Germline-derived CDR1 and CDR2 are SGHRS and YFSETQ. V was trimmed by 8 bases and J by 2 bases, leaving 14 bases between them. The CDR3 has 13 residues. The CDR3 DNA is TGCGCCAGTCCTTGGGGGGCTCCCTACGAGCAGTACTTC. Residues: CASPWGAPYEQYF. The full variable domain, rest sourced from reference TRBV5-1 and TRBJ2-7, is KAGVTQTPRYLIKTRGQQVTLSCSPISGHRSVSWYQQTPGQGLQFLFEYFSETQRNKGNFPGRFSGRQFSNSRSEMNVSTLELGDSALYLCASPWGAPYEQYFGPGTRLTVT.

V and J are TRBV24-1 and TRBJ2-7, with D possibly being TRBD1 (7 bases). V lost 1 base and J lost 3, with 12 bases in between. CDR1 and CDR2 (germline): KGHDR, SFDVKD. This CDR3 is 15 amino acids long. The CDR3 DNA sequence: TGTGCCACCAGTGATTTAACAGGGGAGGACTACGAGCAGTACTTC. Encoded protein: CATSDLTGEDYEQYF.

For this clonotype: Sequence at one end of the junction differs from germline and may be a read error. The rearrangement links TRBV7-9 to TRBJ2-1; 14 bases map to TRBD2. The CDR3 extends over 17 amino acids. Germline V gene data show CDR1 as SEHNR and CDR2 as FQNEAQ (reference sequence). CDR3 coding DNA: TGTGCCAGCAGCTCGGGGACTAGCGGGAGTCACTACAAGGAGCAGTTCTTC. As protein: CASSSGTSGSHYKEQFF.